These 29 T cell receptor beta chains were all obtained from the same sample, sequenced in a study of CD8+ T cells in alopecia areata. cDNA reverse transcribed from extracted RNA served as the sequencing template. The method was immunoSEQ multiplex PCR; TCRdb's version includes in-frame clones alone and lacks a portion of them. Among 190,000 or so clones, roughly 50% were seen once, and the ten largest hold 10% to 15%. Indicated treatment: oral pan-JAK inhibitor, 5-10 mg twice daily. Source: CD8+ T cells sorted from blood, taken at week 24, from a patient treated with tofacitinib. These receptors came from a human donor with alopecia areata.

CDR3 sequence (DNA): TGTGCCAGTAGTATGGCGCCTAGCGGGGGGGCATTATACAATGAGCAGTTCTTC. Protein product: CASSMAPSGGALYNEQFF. The chain carries TRBV19 and TRBJ2-1; 12 bases are a match to TRBD2. Germline V gene sequence: CDR1 LNHDA, CDR2 SQIVND (reference sequence). CDR3 size: 18 residues. The J segment lost 4 bases and the V segment lost 3 bases, leaving 10 bases of the junction unmatched.

V and J are TRBV29-1 and TRBJ1-2, with D possibly matching TRBD1 (5 bases). The ends were cut back, 2 bases at V and 2 bases at J, with 12 bases in the middle. Germline V gene lookup returns CDR1 SQVTM and CDR2 ANQGSEA. There are 14 residues in the CDR3. The CDR3 protein is CSVEILGQNYGYTF. The CDR3 nucleotides read TGCAGCGTTGAAATCCTGGGGCAGAACTATGGCTACACCTTC.

V and J are TRBV4-1 and TRBJ2-3, with TRBD2 matching 12 bases. The V gene end was trimmed by 6 bases and the J gene end by 14 bases; junction bases not matched to a gene: 12. CDR3 size: 14 residues. Germline CDR1 reads MGHRA; CDR2 reads YSYEKL. CDR3 nucleotide sequence: TGCGCCAGCAGGGAGACTAGCGGGGGCCCTGGTGTGTATTTT. Protein: CASRETSGGPGVYF.

This clone was counted between two and nine times. The chain links TRBV5-6 to TRBJ2-1; D ambiguous. Between the trimmed V and J ends, which lost 8 bases and 0 bases, there was a span of 6 bases. CDR1 is SGHDT and CDR2 is YYEEEE in the germline V gene. The CDR3 sequence is 12 residues long. CDR3 sequence: CASSTSYNEQFF. The CDR3 DNA reads as TGTGCCAGTAGTACCTCCTACAATGAGCAGTTCTTC.

The V gene is TRBV6-1, the J gene TRBJ2-3; D unclear. CDR3 length: 14 amino acids. Trimming shortened V by 4 bases and J by 1 base, and 9 bases separated the two germline ends. CDR1 and CDR2 (germline): MNHNS, SASEGT. The CDR3 DNA follows: TGTGCCAGCAGTGGGGGTATGGGCACAGATACGCAGTATTTT. As protein: CASSGGMGTDTQYF.

This clone was counted between two and nine times. The V and J genes are TRBV5-6 and TRBJ2-7; 9 bases fit TRBD1. CDR3 length equals 16 residues. V trimming: 1 base; J trimming: 5 bases; junction bases outside the gene matches: 10. Germline loops: CDR1 SGHDT, CDR2 YYEEEE. DNA for the CDR3: TGTGCCAGCAGCTTGACGACGACAGGGGGTATGCACGAGCAGTACTTC. Protein product: CASSLTTTGGMHEQYF.

In its sample, this clone was seen a few times. The genes are TRBV18 and TRBJ2-3, with a possible D match to TRBD1 (6 bases). V shed 5 bases and J shed 2 bases, with 11 bases lying between them. From germline, CDR1 is KGHSH and CDR2 LQKENI. The CDR3 covers 14 residues. The CDR3 DNA is TGTGCCAGCTCAACCAGGGGTCTCACAGATACGCAGTATTTT. Translation gives CASSTRGLTDTQYF.

This chain uses TRBV27 with TRBJ1-1, with 9 nucleotides matching TRBD1. Germline values: CDR1 MNHEY, CDR2 SMNVEV (reference sequence). The CDR3 sequence is 17 residues long. The V gene end was trimmed by 2 bases and the J gene end by 6 bases; junction bases not matched to a gene: 13. CDR3 sequence reads: CASSLIVYRGLCAEAFF. CDR3 bases: TGTGCCAGCAGTTTAATTGTTTACAGGGGGCTCTGCGCTGAAGCTTTCTTT.

The CDR3 reads CASSHPGQGRTGELFF. CDR3 coding DNA: TGCGCCAGCAGCCACCCGGGACAGGGCCGCACCGGGGAGCTGTTTTTT. This rearrangement joins TRBV4-1 to TRBJ2-2; 9 bases align to TRBD1. From germline, CDR1 is MGHRA and CDR2 YSYEKL. This CDR3 is built from 16 residues. The J segment lost 4 bases and the V segment lost 3 bases, leaving 6 bases of the junction unmatched.

CDR3 protein: CSVPQLGQGLTEAFF. CDR3 DNA: TGCAGCGTGCCTCAATTGGGACAGGGGCTCACTGAAGCTTTCTTT. J is TRBJ1-1 and V is TRBV29-1; 10 bases agree with TRBD1. V trimming: 6 bases; J trimming: 4 bases; junction bases outside the gene matches: 11. The CDR3 runs to 15 residues. CDR1 and CDR2 (germline): SQVTM, ANQGSEA.

The chain carries TRBV5-1 and TRBJ1-2; D not resolved. The germline V gene has CDR1 SGHRS and CDR2 YFSETQ. V shed 5 bases and J shed 1 base, with 12 bases lying between them. This CDR3 spans 14 amino acids. In DNA form, the CDR3 reads TGCGCCAGCAGTTACCTCGAGGATAACTATGGCTACACCTTC. Amino acids: CASSYLEDNYGYTF.

The genes are TRBV6-1 and TRBJ1-2; 9 bases map to TRBD1. The CDR3 loop spans 17 amino acids. Germline CDR1 is MNHNS and CDR2 is SASEGT. Trimming cost V 2 bases and J 6 bases; bases outside gene matches: 13. Written as DNA, the CDR3 is TGTGCCAGCAGTGAATCCCTGGGGGACCGGGACAGGGATGGCTACACCTTC. Encoded protein: CASSESLGDRDRDGYTF.

CDR3 residues: CASTEDRGPYEQYF. CDR3 in DNA: TGCGCCAGCACCGAGGACAGGGGCCCATACGAGCAGTACTTC. The V and J genes are TRBV5-1 and TRBJ2-7, with 9 bases fitting TRBD1. Germline lookup yields CDR1 SGHRS and CDR2 YFSETQ. V lost 6 bases, J lost 4 bases, and 8 bases stayed unmatched. This CDR3 has 14 amino acids.

Only a few counts were recorded for this clone. The V call is TRBV27, the J call TRBJ2-5; no firm D call. CDR3 length: 14 amino acids. V lost 8 bases and J 1 base, leaving 14 bases between the germline ends. Germline V CDR1 and CDR2: MNHEY, SMNVEV (reference sequence). The CDR3 loop reads CASGAVSAQETQYF. The CDR3 DNA is TGTGCCAGCGGAGCCGTCTCAGCCCAAGAGACCCAGTACTTC.

The J gene is TRBJ1-1, the V gene TRBV19; TRBD1 matches at 11 bases. V was pared by 5 bases and J by 1 base, with 3 bases of the junction left unmatched. The CDR3 length is 15 residues. Germline-derived CDR1 and CDR2 are LNHDA and SQIVND (reference sequence). The CDR3 DNA is TGTGCCAGTAGTCTCGGGACAGGGGGGAACACTGAAGCTTTCTTT. Its translation: CASSLGTGGNTEAFF.

The chain is built from TRBV7-9 and TRBJ2-5; D gene unclear. The CDR3 sequence is 13 residues long. V was trimmed by 5 bases and J by 0 bases, leaving 7 bases between them. Germline assignment: CDR1 SEHNR and CDR2 FQNEAQ (reference sequence). CDR3 coding DNA: TGTGCCAGCAGCACTATGTACCAAGAGACCCAGTACTTC. As protein: CASSTMYQETQYF.

This clone was picked up one time. The chain couples TRBV5-1 to TRBJ1-4; D is unclear. The CDR3 has 15 residues. Germline CDR1 SGHRS, CDR2 YFSETQ. Trimming cost V 0 bases and J 7 bases, with 13 bases left between them. The CDR3 reads CASSLVGLDSEKLFF. The CDR3, as DNA: TGCGCCAGCAGCTTGGTCGGGTTAGACTCTGAAAAACTGTTTTTT.

This chain joins TRBV13 and TRBJ1-1, with 7 bases that match TRBD1. This CDR3 is 14 amino acids long. The germline V gene has CDR1 PRHDT and CDR2 FYEKMQ (reference sequence). V gave up 6 bases and J gave up 4 bases; unmatched junction bases: 8. The CDR3 DNA reads TGTGCCAGCAGTACAGGGGCGGGGGGCACTGAAGCTTTCTTT. Amino acid sequence: CASSTGAGGTEAFF.

V gene TRBV4-1 combines with J gene TRBJ1-2, with TRBD1 matching over 8 bases. Germline V CDR1 and CDR2: MGHRA, YSYEKL. V dropped 0 bases and J dropped 7; count of bases not matched to a gene: 10. The CDR3 is 16 residues long. The CDR3 region is CASSQEGSQGARGYTF. Here the CDR3 DNA reads TGCGCCAGCAGCCAAGAGGGTTCTCAGGGGGCGCGTGGCTACACCTTC.

The rearrangement joins TRBV5-1 to TRBJ2-7, with D hard to call. The CDR3 is made up of 13 amino acids. Trimming removed 0 bases from V and 0 bases from J, with 4 bases in between. CDR1 and CDR2 from the germline V gene are SGHRS and YFSETQ. In nucleotides, the CDR3 is TGCGCCAGCAGCTTGGAGGCCTCCTACGAGCAGTACTTC. The encoded protein is CASSLEASYEQYF. The full variable domain, with the rest looked up from reference TRBV5-1 and TRBJ2-7, is KAGVTQTPRYLIKTRGQQVTLSCSPISGHRSVSWYQQTPGQGLQFLFEYFSETQRNKGNFPGRFSGRQFSNSRSEMNVSTLELGDSALYLCASSLEASYEQYFGPGTRLTVT.

The gene calls are TRBV10-3 and TRBJ2-7; no firm D call. Germline CDR1 is ENHRY and CDR2 is SYGVKD. The CDR3 covers 13 residues. V dropped 6 bases and J dropped 7 bases, with 16 bases sitting between them. This chain's CDR3 is CAIRAPRGREQYF. Here the CDR3 DNA reads TGTGCCATCAGGGCCCCCCGAGGACGGGAGCAGTACTTC.

This clone has a handful of counts. This sequence joins TRBV30 and TRBJ2-1; D is perhaps TRBD1 or TRBD2 (6 bases each). The CDR3 runs to 13 residues. Trimming shortened V by 5 bases and J by 2 bases, and 10 bases separated the two germline ends. The germline V gene encodes CDR1 GTSNPN and CDR2 SVGIG (reference sequence). This chain's CDR3 is CAWFGGPYNEQFF. CDR3 nucleotides: TGTGCCTGGTTTGGGGGGCCCTACAATGAGCAGTTCTTC.

The V and J genes are TRBV4-1 and TRBJ2-7; 7 nucleotides align to TRBD2. Germline CDR1 reads MGHRA; CDR2 reads YSYEKL. The CDR3 has 14 amino acids. The V gene end was trimmed by 3 bases and the J gene end by 5 bases; junction bases not matched to a gene: 7. Here the CDR3 reads CASSQDREVDEQYF. The CDR3 region has the DNA TGCGCCAGCAGCCAGGACCGGGAGGTCGACGAGCAGTACTTC.

The chain combines TRBV30 with TRBJ1-1, with D uncertain. Germline CDR1 is GTSNPN and CDR2 is SVGIG (reference sequence). The CDR3 contains 12 residues. The germline V and J ends were trimmed by 4 bases and 1 base, with 7 bases remaining between them. CDR3 amino acids: CAWMHQNTEAFF. CDR3 sequence (DNA): TGTGCCTGGATGCACCAGAACACTGAAGCTTTCTTT.

On this clone: This CDR3 is also generated by other DNA sequences in the sample. The chain uses TRBV9 and TRBJ2-2; D is ambiguous. Germline V lookup: CDR1 SGDLS, CDR2 YYNGEE. This CDR3 spans 14 amino acids. V gave up 0 bases and J gave up 1 base, with 4 bases separating them. CDR3 in amino acids: CASSVGRNTGELFF. CDR3 in DNA: TGTGCCAGCAGCGTAGGACGGAACACCGGGGAGCTGTTTTTT.

In this sample, this clone turned up a few times. V and J are TRBV7-9 and TRBJ2-5; D is tentatively TRBD1 or TRBD2 (5 bases each). V was clipped by 0 bases and J by 4 bases, with 12 bases between them. This CDR3 comprises 15 residues. CDR1 and CDR2 (germline): SEHNR, FQNEAQ (reference sequence). The CDR3 DNA is TGTGCCAGCAGCTTAGCGTTCCGGGGCCTAGAGACCCAGTACTTC. It codes for CASSLAFRGLETQYF.

In this sample, this clone turned up a few times. The chain is built from TRBV14 and TRBJ1-3; D uncertain. V lost 1 base and J lost 8, with 15 bases in between. Germline V gene sequence: CDR1 SGHDN, CDR2 FVKESK. CDR3 length equals 15 residues. The CDR3 region has the DNA TGTGCCAGCAGCCAAGGTTTAGGCCTTGGGGACACCATATATTTT. Translation gives CASSQGLGLGDTIYF.

The gene calls are TRBV5-1 and TRBJ2-5; 7 positions match TRBD1. The CDR3 totals 16 residues. Germline CDR1 SGHRS, CDR2 YFSETQ. J gave up 0 bases and V 4 bases, and 9 bases lay outside the gene matches. The CDR3 protein is CASSPAGTDYQETQYF. In DNA form, the CDR3 reads TGCGCCAGCAGCCCGGCCGGGACAGACTACCAAGAGACCCAGTACTTC.

The chain joins TRBV28 to TRBJ2-4, with TRBD2 identical over 12 bases. The length of the CDR3 is 19 residues. Germline CDR1 is MDHEN and CDR2 is SYDVKM. V gave up 8 bases and J gave up 0 bases; unmatched junction bases: 14. CDR3 nucleotides: TGTGCCAGCGCCCCAACCCCGGGACTAGCGGGTGTAGCCAAAAACATTCAGTACTTC. This gives the protein CASAPTPGLAGVAKNIQYF.